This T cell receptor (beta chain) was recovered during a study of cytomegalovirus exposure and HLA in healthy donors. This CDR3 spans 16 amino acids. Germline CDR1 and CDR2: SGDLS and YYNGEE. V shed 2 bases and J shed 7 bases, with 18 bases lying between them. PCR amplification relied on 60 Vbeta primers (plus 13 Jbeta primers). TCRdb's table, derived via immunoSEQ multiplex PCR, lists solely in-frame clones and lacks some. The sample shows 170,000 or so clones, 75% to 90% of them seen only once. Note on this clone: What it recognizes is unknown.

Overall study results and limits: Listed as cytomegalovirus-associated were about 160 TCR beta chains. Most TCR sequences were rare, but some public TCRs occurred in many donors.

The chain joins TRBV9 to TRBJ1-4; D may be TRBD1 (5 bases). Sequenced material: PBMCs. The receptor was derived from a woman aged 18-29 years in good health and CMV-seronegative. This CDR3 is CASSVKAGGPSEKLFF. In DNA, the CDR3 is TGTGCCAGCAGCGTTAAGGCGGGGGGACCCAGTGAAAAACTGTTTTTT.